This T cell receptor beta chain was captured in a study of shared clonotypes between healthy human individuals. Overall study findings and caveats: The generation probabilities recorded for non-shared clonotypes fell below those of clonotypes shared by all four donors.

Clones were sequenced by immunoSEQ multiplex PCR, and TCRdb holds only the in-frame ones, with some missing. The table includes roughly 2,000,000 clones, approximately 92% detected once. As regards this clone: Its antigen is undetermined.

It was CD45RO-negative cells, positively selected for CCR7, that made up naive CD8 cells, with terminally differentiated effector memory CD45RA+ cells excluded. The CDR3 length is 17 residues. The V end lost 0 bases, the J end lost 2 bases, and 13 bases lay between the germline ends. CDR1 MGHRA and CDR2 YSYEKL come from the germline V gene. The sample comprised naive CD8+ T cells from PBMCs. The receptor was derived from a man younger than 35 in good health. Some clones in this sample may be carry-over from other donors' samples. The chain links TRBV4-1 to TRBJ2-2, with TRBD2 as a possible D gene (6 bases). The CDR3 nucleotides are TGCGCCAGCAGCCAAGACACCGGGACTTTCAACACCGGGGAGCTGTTTTTT. Translating gives CASSQDTGTFNTGELFF.